The 10 T cell receptor beta chains below come from one sample, sequenced in a study of vaccination and CD4 T cells after COVID-19. These receptors' antigens are unknown. Sequencing of the DNA from cultured CD4+ T cells was carried out with the Oncomine TCR Beta short-read assay. TCRdb recomputed calls from the PCR reads with MiXCR, one row per CDR3 protein. The sample has about 20,000 distinct CDR3 sequences; 23% are singletons. Treatment denoted: roughly nine-day PBMC culture with coronavirus spike peptide pools or control peptides (ViraFEST assay). Source material: cultured CD4+ T cells from blood. All receptors come from a human donor with COVID-19.

The chain couples TRBV10-3 to TRBJ1-2; possible D gene TRBD1, 5 bases. CDR3 length equals 15 residues. In germline, CDR1 is ENHRY, CDR2 SYGVKD. With 2 bases removed from V and 7 bases from J, the gap between germline ends came to 17 bases. The CDR3 is CAISEVGRWSSGYTF. The CDR3 DNA follows: TGTGCCATCAGTGAGGTGGGGCGGTGGTCTTCTGGCTACACCTTC.

Turning to this clonotype: The junction departs from the called germline gene at one end, perhaps through a read error. The chain combines TRBV12-3 or TRBV12-4 with TRBJ1-5; 7 bases are shared with TRBD1. The CDR3 is 14 amino acids. Here the CDR3 reads CAGRENRGGQPQHF. CDR3 nucleotide sequence: TGTGCCGGCAGAGAGAACAGGGGTGGCCAGCCCCAGCATTTT.

V and J are TRBV19 and TRBJ2-3, with TRBD1 identical over 8 bases. Germline loops: CDR1 LNHDA, CDR2 SQIVND (reference sequence). The ends lost 6 bases at V and 6 bases at J; junction bases unmatched: 5. CDR3 length: 13 amino acids. The CDR3 reads CASRDRGLDTQYF. CDR3 DNA sequence: TGTGCCAGTAGAGACAGGGGCCTGGATACGCAGTATTTT.

Sample share makes this clonotype medium-sized. The gene calls are TRBV19 and TRBJ1-2; D remains unclear. Trimming shortened V by 5 bases and J by 8 bases, and 18 bases separated the two germline ends. CDR3 length equals 14 residues. Germline-derived CDR1 and CDR2 are LNHDA and SQIVND (reference sequence). The CDR3 protein is CASSPFSRSEGYTF. CDR3 sequence (DNA): TGTGCCAGTAGTCCTTTTTCAAGGTCGGAAGGCTACACCTTC.

This clonotype was observed a handful of times. The chain links TRBV20-1 to TRBJ1-4; 9 nucleotides agree with TRBD1. Trimming took 6 bases from V and 5 from J; bases not matched to a gene: 4. CDR3 length equals 13 residues. Looked up from germline, CDR1 is DFQATT and CDR2 is SNEGSKA (reference sequence). The CDR3 protein is CSAQTGGNEKLFF. As DNA, the CDR3 is TGCAGTGCACAGACAGGGGGGAATGAAAAACTGTTTTTT.

This clonotype came up a few times. V and J are TRBV24-1 and TRBJ2-3; D not certain. The CDR3 has 15 amino acids. V lost 3 bases, J lost 2 bases, and 11 bases lay in between. Germline V gives CDR1 KGHDR, CDR2 SFDVKD. The CDR3 reads CATSDPGANTDTQYF. CDR3 DNA: TGTGCCACCAGTGATCCCGGCGCGAACACAGATACGCAGTATTTT.

The chain combines TRBV18 with TRBJ2-7; the D is unclear. The germline V gene has CDR1 KGHSH and CDR2 LQKENI. V lost 3 bases to trimming and J lost 1 base, with 16 bases between them. The CDR3 is made up of 16 amino acids. The CDR3 DNA reads as TGTGCCAGCTCACCCCTAAGTCACCAGCCTTCCTACGAGCAGTACTTC. Translated: CASSPLSHQPSYEQYF.

The V gene is TRBV5-1, the J gene TRBJ1-3, with 7 bases fitting TRBD1. With V trimmed by 5 bases and J by 4 bases, 9 bases remained unmatched. Per germline, CDR1 SGHRS and CDR2 YFSETQ. This CDR3 has 15 amino acids. The CDR3 sequence is CASRSTGDSGNTIYF. For the CDR3, the DNA is TGCGCCAGCAGATCTACAGGGGACTCCGGAAACACCATATATTTT.

This clonotype was observed a few times. This rearrangement joins TRBV14 to TRBJ1-5, with D unclear. CDR1 and CDR2 from the germline V gene are SGHDN and FVKESK. V was pared by 3 bases and J by 6 bases, with 9 bases between. This CDR3 has 13 amino acids. The CDR3 bases are TGTGCCAGCAGCCATGGACCAGGTCAGCCCCAGCATTTT. This encodes CASSHGPGQPQHF.

This clonotype is classed as medium-sized. The J gene is TRBJ1-2, the V gene TRBV19, with TRBD1 identical over 11 bases. This CDR3 region has 13 residues. V lost 4 bases and J lost 6; bases outside the gene matches: 1. Germline V lookup: CDR1 LNHDA, CDR2 SQIVND (reference sequence). The CDR3 sequence is CASSTDRGHGYTF. In DNA form, the CDR3 reads TGTGCCAGTAGTACGGACAGGGGGCATGGCTACACCTTC.